The 9 T cell receptor beta chains listed next were all sequenced from one sample in a study of CD8 T cells in ankylosing spondylitis. Study-level points and caveats: A TCR beta motif of several highly homologous variants seemed to mark ankylosing spondylitis blood.

These TCRs' antigens remain unknown. TCRdb used MiXCR to reprocess the 5' RACE reads, holding one entry per CDR3 protein. The data hold 100,000 or so distinct CDR3 sequences, with about 8.1% observed a single time. The material sequenced was blood, either unsorted or a sorted T cell fraction (not recorded which). These receptors all stem from a male donor with ankylosing spondylitis.

Ten or more counts support this clonotype. The junction does not match germline at one end; this may be a read error. The CDR3 sequence: CASSEDRGREKLFF. CDR3 nucleotides: TGCGCCAGCAGCGAAGACAGGGGACGTGAAAAACTGTTTTTT. V is TRBV4-1 and J is TRBJ1-4, with TRBD1 identical over 8 bases. Germline V gene lookup returns CDR1 MGHRA and CDR2 YSYEKL. CDR3 length equals 14 residues.

The rearrangement links TRBV13 to TRBJ2-5, with 8 bases that match TRBD2. Germline V gene sequence: CDR1 PRHDT, CDR2 FYEKMQ (reference sequence). The CDR3 is 15 amino acids. The V gene end was trimmed by 2 bases and the J gene end by 5 bases; junction bases not matched to a gene: 7. CDR3 sequence reads: CASSLQRENRETQYF. CDR3 coding DNA: TGTGCCAGCAGCTTACAGCGGGAGAATCGGGAGACCCAGTACTTC.

Only a few counts were recorded for this clonotype. V is TRBV25-1 and J is TRBJ2-1; D is perhaps TRBD1 or TRBD2 (5 bases each). The CDR3 consists of 15 residues. Per germline, CDR1 MGHDK and CDR2 SYGVNS. Between the trimmed V and J ends, which lost 6 bases and 2 bases, there was a span of 14 bases. This CDR3 is CASRGTEGTYNEQFF. CDR3 DNA: TGTGCCAGCAGGGGGACCGAGGGGACCTACAATGAGCAGTTCTTC.

For the CDR3, the DNA is TGTGCCAGCAGCGACAGGAGCAATCAGCCCCAGCATTTT. This encodes CASSDRSNQPQHF. The chain uses TRBV12-3 or TRBV12-4 and TRBJ1-5; D is possibly TRBD1 (6 bases). V lost 6 bases and J lost 1, with 7 bases in between. The CDR3 runs 13 residues.

V is TRBV7-7 and J is TRBJ2-1; D might be TRBD2 (6 bases). The CDR3 consists of 15 residues. Trimming took 2 bases from V and 8 from J, leaving 16 bases between them. CDR1 is SSHAT and CDR2 is FNYEAQ in the germline V gene (reference sequence). The chain's CDR3 is CASSLTGAPNDEQFF. CDR3 in DNA: TGTGCCAGCAGCTTAACGGGAGCTCCAAACGATGAGCAGTTCTTC.

This clonotype was seen only a few times. This chain links TRBV4-1 with TRBJ2-1, with D perhaps matching TRBD1 or TRBD2 (5 bases each). Looked up from germline, CDR1 is MGHRA and CDR2 is YSYEKL. This CDR3 has 15 amino acids. Trimming took off 1 base at V and 4 bases at J, with 11 bases between the two ends. The CDR3 is CASSQGKGEYNEQFF. In DNA form, the CDR3 reads TGCGCCAGCAGCCAAGGCAAAGGGGAGTACAATGAGCAGTTCTTC.

This clonotype was detected a few times. This chain joins TRBV29-1 and TRBJ1-1; no firm D call. In germline, CDR1 is SQVTM, CDR2 ANQGSEA. The CDR3 loop spans 10 amino acids. Trimming left V 6 bases short and J 13 bases short, with 15 bases between. Here the CDR3 DNA reads TGCAGCGTCCCTGGGAGGGTGGATTTCTTT. Its protein product is CSVPGRVDFF.

This chain connects TRBV20-1 to TRBJ1-5; no clear D gene. The ends were cut back, 0 bases at V and 2 bases at J, with 11 bases in the middle. The CDR3 spans 15 residues. Germline V gene sequence: CDR1 DFQATT, CDR2 SNEGSKA (reference sequence). In DNA, the CDR3 is TGCAGTGCTAGAGATCTCGGGCAGGGCAATCAGCCCCAGCATTTT. Protein sequence: CSARDLGQGNQPQHF.

The rearrangement uses TRBV5-1 and TRBJ2-1; the D gene is possibly TRBD1 (6 bases). This CDR3 is 15 amino acids long. Trimming took off 0 bases at V and 7 bases at J, with 14 bases between the two ends. The V gene's germline CDR1 is SGHRS and CDR2 YFSETQ. The CDR3 sequence is CASSLGWGRNNEQFF. CDR3 nucleotides: TGCGCCAGCAGCTTGGGTTGGGGGCGTAATAATGAGCAGTTCTTC.